This T cell receptor beta chain was sequenced for a study of OX40 agonist ivuxolimab in advanced cancers. Turning to the study itself: Patients achieving partial responses numbered three: one hepatocellular carcinoma case and two cutaneous melanoma cases.

Assay used: immunoSEQ multiplex PCR; TCRdb lists only in-frame clones, some missing. The table lists more than 60,000 clones, nearly 90% of them singletons. Germline V lookup: CDR1 MNHEY, CDR2 SMNVEV (reference sequence). V was clipped by 10 bases and J by 5 bases, with 26 bases between them. CDR3 length: 16 amino acids. V and J are TRBV27 and TRBJ2-5; D gene unclear. The material sequenced was CD4+ or CD8+ T cells sorted from blood, taken in a trial of the OX40 agonist ivuxolimab. The sequence was obtained from an adult with an advanced solid tumor such as melanoma, head and neck, liver or kidney cancer. The chain's CDR3 is CATQAGRESTRETQYF. CDR3 nucleotides: TGTGCCACACAAGCAGGACGCGAATCGACCCGGGAGACCCAGTACTTC.